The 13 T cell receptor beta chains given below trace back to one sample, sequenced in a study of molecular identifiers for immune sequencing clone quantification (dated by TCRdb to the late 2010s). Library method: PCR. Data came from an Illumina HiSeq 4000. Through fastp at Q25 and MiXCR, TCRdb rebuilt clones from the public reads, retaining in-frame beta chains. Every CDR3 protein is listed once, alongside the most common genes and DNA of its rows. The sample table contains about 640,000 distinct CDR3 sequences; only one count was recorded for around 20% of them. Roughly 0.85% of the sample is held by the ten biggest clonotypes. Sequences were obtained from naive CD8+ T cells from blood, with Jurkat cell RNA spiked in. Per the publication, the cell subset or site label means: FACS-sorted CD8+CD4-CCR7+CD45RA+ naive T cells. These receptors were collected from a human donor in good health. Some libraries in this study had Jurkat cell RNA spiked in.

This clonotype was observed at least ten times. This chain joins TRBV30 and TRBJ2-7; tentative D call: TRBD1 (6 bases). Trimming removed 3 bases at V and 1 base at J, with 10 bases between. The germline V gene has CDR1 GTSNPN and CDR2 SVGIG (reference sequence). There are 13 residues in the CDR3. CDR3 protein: CAWSSGQSYEQYF. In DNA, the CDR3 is TGTGCCTGGAGCTCCGGACAGTCCTACGAGCAGTACTTC.

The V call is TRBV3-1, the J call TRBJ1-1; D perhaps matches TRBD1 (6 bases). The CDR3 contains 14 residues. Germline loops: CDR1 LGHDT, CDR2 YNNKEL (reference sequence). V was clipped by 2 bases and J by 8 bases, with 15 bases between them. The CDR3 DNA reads TGTGCCAGCAGCCAAAGGGTACAGGGCTTCGAAGCTTTCTTT. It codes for CASSQRVQGFEAFF.

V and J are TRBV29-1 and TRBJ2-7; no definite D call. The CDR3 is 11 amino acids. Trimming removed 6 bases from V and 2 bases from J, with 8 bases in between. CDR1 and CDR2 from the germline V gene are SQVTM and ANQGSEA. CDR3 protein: CSVSGPYEQYF. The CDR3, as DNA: TGCAGCGTATCAGGCCCCTACGAGCAGTACTTC.

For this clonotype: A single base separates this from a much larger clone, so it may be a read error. The CDR3 DNA reads TGTGCCAGCAGTGACCCCCGGGGTCCCTACGAGCAGTACTTC. Residues: CASSDPRGPYEQYF. The chain joins TRBV28 to TRBJ2-7, with a weak D call TRBD2 (5 bases). The CDR3 totals 14 residues. Trimming left V 5 bases short and J 2 bases short, with 13 bases between. Germline V gene sequence: CDR1 MDHEN, CDR2 SYDVKM.

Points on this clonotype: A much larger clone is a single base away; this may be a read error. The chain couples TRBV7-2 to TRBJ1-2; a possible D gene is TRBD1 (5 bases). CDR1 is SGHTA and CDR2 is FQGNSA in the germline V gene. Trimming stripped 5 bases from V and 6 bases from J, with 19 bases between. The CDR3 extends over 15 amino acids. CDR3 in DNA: TGTGCCAGCAGCCTATGTCGGGCAGGGAAGGATGGCTACACCTTC. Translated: CASSLCRAGKDGYTF.

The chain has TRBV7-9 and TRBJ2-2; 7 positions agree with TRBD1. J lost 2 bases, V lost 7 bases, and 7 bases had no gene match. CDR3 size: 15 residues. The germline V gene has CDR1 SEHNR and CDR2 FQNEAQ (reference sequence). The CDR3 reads CASILTGTNTGELFF. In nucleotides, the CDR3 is TGTGCCAGCATCTTGACAGGGACAAACACCGGGGAGCTGTTTTTT.

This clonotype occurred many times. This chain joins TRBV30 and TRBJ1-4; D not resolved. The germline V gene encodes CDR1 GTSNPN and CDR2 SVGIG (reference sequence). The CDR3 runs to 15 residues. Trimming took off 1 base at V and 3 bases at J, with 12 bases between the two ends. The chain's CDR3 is CAWSAGAASNEKLFF. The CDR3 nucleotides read TGTGCCTGGAGTGCTGGCGCAGCCTCTAATGAAAAACTGTTTTTT.

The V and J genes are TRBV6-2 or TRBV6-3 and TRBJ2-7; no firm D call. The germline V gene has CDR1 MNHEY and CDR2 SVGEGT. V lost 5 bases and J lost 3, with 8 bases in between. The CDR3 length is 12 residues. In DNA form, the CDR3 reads TGTGCCAGCAGTCCCGTGTTCTACGAGCAGTACTTC. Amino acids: CASSPVFYEQYF.

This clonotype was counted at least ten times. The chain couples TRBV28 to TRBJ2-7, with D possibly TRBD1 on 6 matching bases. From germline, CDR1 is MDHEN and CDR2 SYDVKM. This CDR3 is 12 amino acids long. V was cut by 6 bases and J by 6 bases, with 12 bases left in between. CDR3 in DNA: TGTGCCAGCAGCTTACAGGGAACCGAGCAGTACTTC. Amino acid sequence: CASSLQGTEQYF.

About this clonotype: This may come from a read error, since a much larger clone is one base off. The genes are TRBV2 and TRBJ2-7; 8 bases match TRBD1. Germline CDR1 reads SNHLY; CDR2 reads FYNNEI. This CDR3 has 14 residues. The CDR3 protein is CAGSEPGGDDEQYF. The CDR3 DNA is TGTGCCGGCAGTGAGCCAGGGGGCGACGACGAGCAGTACTTC.

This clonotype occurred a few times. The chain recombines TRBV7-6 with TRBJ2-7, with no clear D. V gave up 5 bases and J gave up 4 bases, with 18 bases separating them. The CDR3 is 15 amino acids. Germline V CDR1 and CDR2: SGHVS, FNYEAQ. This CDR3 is CASSPGLGPSYEQYF. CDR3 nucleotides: TGTGCCAGCAGCCCTGGTTTAGGGCCTAGTTACGAGCAGTACTTC.

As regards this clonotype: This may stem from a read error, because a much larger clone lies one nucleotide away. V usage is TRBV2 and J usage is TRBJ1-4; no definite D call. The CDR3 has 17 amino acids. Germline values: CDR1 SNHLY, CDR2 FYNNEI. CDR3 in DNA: TGTGCCAGCAGTGAAGATATGGATAGCTCAACTAGTGAAAAACTGTTTTTT. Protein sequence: CASSEDMDSSTSEKLFF.

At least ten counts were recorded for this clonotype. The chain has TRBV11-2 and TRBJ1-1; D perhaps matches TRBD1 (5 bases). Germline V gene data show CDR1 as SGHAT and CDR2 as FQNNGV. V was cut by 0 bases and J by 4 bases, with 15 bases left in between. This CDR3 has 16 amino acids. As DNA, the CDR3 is TGTGCCAGCAGCTTAGATCAGGTGGGGCTGAGCACTGAAGCTTTCTTT. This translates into CASSLDQVGLSTEAFF. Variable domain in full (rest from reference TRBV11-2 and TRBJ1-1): EAGVAQSPRYKIIEKRQSVAFWCNPISGHATLYWYQQILGQGPKLLIQFQNNGVVDDSQLPKDRFSAERLKGVDSTLKIQPAKLEDSAVYLCASSLDQVGLSTEAFFGQGTRLTVV.